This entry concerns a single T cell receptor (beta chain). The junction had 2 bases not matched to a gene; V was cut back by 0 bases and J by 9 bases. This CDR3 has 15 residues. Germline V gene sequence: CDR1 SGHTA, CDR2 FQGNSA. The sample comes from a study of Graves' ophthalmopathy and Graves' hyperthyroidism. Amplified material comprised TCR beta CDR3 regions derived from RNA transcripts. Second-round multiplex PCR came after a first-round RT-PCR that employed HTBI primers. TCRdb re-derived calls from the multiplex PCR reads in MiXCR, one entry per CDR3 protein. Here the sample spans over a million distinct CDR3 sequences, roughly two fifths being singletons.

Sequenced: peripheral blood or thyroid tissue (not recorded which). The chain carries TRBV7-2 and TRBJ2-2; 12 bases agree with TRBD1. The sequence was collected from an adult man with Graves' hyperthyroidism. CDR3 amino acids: CASSLAGQGARELFF. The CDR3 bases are TGTGCCAGCAGCTTAGCGGGACAGGGGGCGCGGGAGCTGTTTTTT. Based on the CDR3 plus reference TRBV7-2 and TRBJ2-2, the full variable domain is GAGVSQSPSNKVTEKGKDVELRCDPISGHTALYWYRQSLGQGLEFLIYFQGNSAPDKSGLPSDRFSAERTGGSVSTLTIQRTQQEDSAVYLCASSLAGQGARELFFGEGSRLTVL.